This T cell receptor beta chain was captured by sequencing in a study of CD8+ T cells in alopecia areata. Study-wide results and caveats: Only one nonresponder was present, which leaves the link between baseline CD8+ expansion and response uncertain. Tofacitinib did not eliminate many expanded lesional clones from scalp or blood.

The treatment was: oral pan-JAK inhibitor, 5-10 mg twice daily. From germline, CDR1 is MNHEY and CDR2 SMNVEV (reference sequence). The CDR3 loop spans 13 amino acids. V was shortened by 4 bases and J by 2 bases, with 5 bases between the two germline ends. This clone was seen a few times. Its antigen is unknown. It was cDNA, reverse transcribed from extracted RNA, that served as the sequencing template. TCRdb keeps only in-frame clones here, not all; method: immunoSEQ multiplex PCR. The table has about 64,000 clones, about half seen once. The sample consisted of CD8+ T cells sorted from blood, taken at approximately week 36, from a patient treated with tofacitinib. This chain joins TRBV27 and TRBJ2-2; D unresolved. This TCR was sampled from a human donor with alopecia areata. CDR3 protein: CASSWVNTGELFF. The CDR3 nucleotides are TGTGCCAGCAGTTGGGTCAACACCGGGGAGCTGTTTTTT.